Below, 27 T cell receptor beta chains from the same sample are listed, as sequenced in a study of CD8 T cells in ankylosing spondylitis. MiXCR, run by TCRdb on the 5' RACE reads, gives a single entry per CDR3 protein. Here the sample spans around 210,000 distinct CDR3 sequences, roughly 8.2% being singletons. Sequenced: blood, either unsorted or a sorted T cell fraction (not recorded which). The receptors come from a female donor with ankylosing spondylitis or in good health (not recorded which).

The chain uses TRBV7-2 and TRBJ2-5, with 12 bases lining up with TRBD2. V lost 4 bases to trimming and J lost 2 bases; unmatched junction nucleotides: 5. CDR1 and CDR2 (germline): SGHTA, FQGNSA. The CDR3 extends over 16 amino acids. The CDR3 bases are TGTGCCAGCAGCTGGAAGACTAGCGGGGGTCAAGAGACCCAGTACTTC. It codes for CASSWKTSGGQETQYF.

This clonotype was seen many times. V gene TRBV6-5 combines with J gene TRBJ2-5; D could derive from TRBD1 or TRBD2 (5 bases each). This CDR3 is built from 16 residues. From germline, CDR1 is MNHEY and CDR2 SVGAGI. The V gene lost 0 bases and the J gene lost 5 bases, with 16 bases spanning the gap. The CDR3 DNA follows: TGTGCCAGCAGTTACTCGTGGGGGAGAAGAGAGGAGACCCAGTACTTC. Protein: CASSYSWGRREETQYF.

The gene calls are TRBV27 and TRBJ2-7; 10 bases fit TRBD1. Germline trimming cut 5 bases from V and 4 bases from J; bases unmatched to any gene: 5. The germline V gene encodes CDR1 MNHEY and CDR2 SMNVEV (reference sequence). CDR3 length: 14 residues. The CDR3 nucleotides are TGTGCCAGCAGTCCCGGGACAGGGGATTACGAGCAGTACTTC. It yields the protein CASSPGTGDYEQYF.

The rearrangement joins TRBV7-2 to TRBJ2-1; D is perhaps TRBD2 (6 bases). Germline CDR1 SGHTA, CDR2 FQGNSA. The CDR3 sequence is 15 residues long. The ends were cut back, 5 bases at V and 7 bases at J, with 18 bases in the middle. This CDR3 is CASSVGTYISNEQFF. The CDR3, as DNA: TGTGCCAGCAGCGTCGGGACTTACATCTCGAATGAGCAGTTCTTC.

This clonotype turned up a few times. J is TRBJ2-1 and V is TRBV10-3, with 9 bases identical to TRBD1. Germline V gives CDR1 ENHRY, CDR2 SYGVKD. After removal of 4 bases from V and 8 bases from J, the junction contained 6 bases not matched to a gene. The CDR3 runs 14 residues. The CDR3 spells CAISGGTGRDEQFF. The CDR3 nucleotides are TGTGCCATCAGTGGGGGGACAGGGAGAGATGAGCAGTTCTTC.

This clonotype was found many times. The chain employs TRBV3-1 and TRBJ1-3; no firm D call. Trimming left V 1 base short and J 2 bases short, with 12 bases between. The CDR3 loop spans 16 amino acids. CDR1 is LGHDT, CDR2 YNNKEL, per germline (reference sequence). The CDR3 coding sequence is TGTGCCAGCAGCCAAGTAGGAGGTCGCCCTGGAAACACCATATATTTT. Its protein product is CASSQVGGRPGNTIYF. The full variable domain, completed using reference TRBV3-1 and TRBJ1-3, is DTAVSQTPKYLVTQMGNDKSIKCEQNLGHDTMYWYKQDSKKFLKIMFSYNNKELIINETVPNRFSPKSPDKAHLNLHINSLELGDSAVYFCASSQVGGRPGNTIYFGEGSWLTVV.

This clonotype was seen at least ten times. The chain joins TRBV6-5 to TRBJ1-6, with no clear D. Germline lookup yields CDR1 MNHEY and CDR2 SVGAGI. This CDR3 has 12 residues. Trimming left V 2 bases short and J 8 bases short, with 4 bases between. CDR3 protein: CASSYADSPLHF. In nucleotides, the CDR3 is TGTGCCAGCAGTTACGCTGATTCACCCCTCCACTTT.

This clonotype was found many times. This chain connects TRBV25-1 to TRBJ1-1, with 7 positions matching TRBD1. The CDR3 covers 16 residues. V shed 2 bases, J shed 1 base, and the junction held 7 bases outside the gene matches. The V gene's germline CDR1 is MGHDK and CDR2 SYGVNS. CDR3 protein: CASSEKRGLTNTEAFF. CDR3 sequence (DNA): TGTGCCAGCAGTGAAAAGAGGGGGCTGACGAACACTGAAGCTTTCTTT.

A word on this clonotype: One end of the junction varies from germline; a read error may be responsible. CDR3 in amino acids: CASSPTTDAIFNTGERFF. The DNA of the CDR3 is TGTGCCAGCAGCCCTACTACGGACGCGATATTTAACACCGGGGAGCGGTTTTTT. This chain connects TRBV11-2 to TRBJ2-2, with D perhaps matching TRBD2 (5 bases). The germline CDR1 and CDR2 sequences are SGHAT and FQNNGV. The CDR3 length is 18 residues.

This clonotype has at least ten counts. The J gene is TRBJ2-5, the V gene TRBV5-6, with unresolved D. This CDR3 spans 15 amino acids. V lost 0 bases and J 0 bases, leaving 9 bases between the germline ends. Germline V gene sequence: CDR1 SGHDT, CDR2 YYEEEE. This CDR3 is CASSLAYGNQETQYF. CDR3 nucleotides: TGTGCCAGCAGCTTGGCGTATGGGAACCAAGAGACCCAGTACTTC. Based on the CDR3 plus reference TRBV5-6 and TRBJ2-5, the full variable domain is DAGVTQSPTHLIKTRGQQVTLRCSPKSGHDTVSWYQQALGQGPQFIFQYYEEEERQRGNFPDRFSGHQFPNYSSELNVNALLLGDSALYLCASSLAYGNQETQYFGPGTRLLVL.

This clonotype was recorded at least ten times. The chain joins TRBV7-9 to TRBJ1-1; 7 bases map to TRBD1. The CDR3 is 16 amino acids. Germline assignment: CDR1 SEHNR and CDR2 FQNEAQ (reference sequence). Trimming took 3 bases from V and 0 from J; bases not matched to a gene: 7. This CDR3 reads CASSFQPGTVNTEAFF. The CDR3 DNA reads TGTGCCAGCAGCTTTCAACCCGGGACAGTGAACACTGAAGCTTTCTTT. The whole variable domain, remainder taken from reference TRBV7-9 and TRBJ1-1, is DTGVSQNPRHKITKRGQNVTFRCDPISEHNRLYWYRQTLGQGPEFLTYFQNEAQLEKSRLLSDRFSAERPKGSFSTLEIQRTEQGDSAMYLCASSFQPGTVNTEAFFGQGTRLTVV.

This clonotype occurred many times. The rearrangement uses TRBV30 and TRBJ2-3; 8 nucleotides line up with TRBD2. Germline V CDR1 and CDR2: GTSNPN, SVGIG (reference sequence). CDR3 length equals 14 residues. Trimming at V came to 4 bases and at J to 5 bases, leaving 8 bases not matched to a gene. The CDR3 loop reads CAWTSSGAQDTQYF. The CDR3 nucleotides are TGTGCCTGGACCAGTAGCGGGGCACAAGATACGCAGTATTTT.

This clonotype has a count of ten or more. The genes are TRBV7-2 and TRBJ2-3; the match to TRBD2 covers 11 bases. The germline CDR1 and CDR2 sequences are SGHTA and FQGNSA. The CDR3 has 14 residues. The junction had 0 bases not matched to a gene; V was cut back by 4 bases and J by 3 bases. CDR3: CASSSSGRTDTQYF. CDR3 coding DNA: TGTGCCAGCAGCTCTAGCGGGAGGACAGATACGCAGTATTTT.

The table lists this clonotype with many counts. V usage is TRBV6-1 and J usage is TRBJ2-7; 12 bases fit TRBD2. V lost 6 bases, J lost 2 bases, and 2 bases stayed unmatched. Germline V gene lookup returns CDR1 MNHNS and CDR2 SASEGT. This CDR3 contains 14 residues. The CDR3 nucleotides are TGTGCCAGCAGACTAGCGGGAGGCCCCTACGAGCAGTACTTC. Translating it yields CASRLAGGPYEQYF.

This clonotype was recorded many times. V gene TRBV20-1 combines with J gene TRBJ2-1; D remains ambiguous. The CDR3 loop spans 16 amino acids. V gave up 0 bases and J gave up 0 bases, with 12 bases separating them. From germline, CDR1 is DFQATT and CDR2 SNEGSKA (reference sequence). Written as DNA, the CDR3 is TGCAGTGCTAGAGATAAGGCTAAGAGCTCCTACAATGAGCAGTTCTTC. Amino acids: CSARDKAKSSYNEQFF.

This clonotype was found many times. V usage is TRBV27 and J usage is TRBJ1-2, with D uncertain. The CDR3 runs to 13 residues. Trimming removed 3 bases from V and 1 base from J, with 6 bases in between. Germline values: CDR1 MNHEY, CDR2 SMNVEV (reference sequence). The CDR3 sequence is CASSLADNYGYTF. The CDR3 DNA reads TGTGCCAGCAGTTTGGCCGATAACTATGGCTACACCTTC.

Many counts were recorded for this clonotype. CDR3 nucleotide sequence: TGTGCCAGCAGCTTGGGTCTGAACACCGGGGAGCTGTTTTTT. It is translated as CASSLGLNTGELFF. V usage is TRBV5-8 and J usage is TRBJ2-2; no firm D call. This CDR3 spans 14 amino acids. The V end lost 0 bases, the J end lost 1 base, and 4 bases lay between the germline ends. In germline, CDR1 is SGHTS, CDR2 YDEGEE.

This clonotype was detected many times. This chain's CDR3 is CATSDLEGGTDTQYF. CDR3 nucleotide sequence: TGTGCCACCAGTGACCTCGAAGGGGGCACAGATACGCAGTATTTT. This chain uses TRBV24-1 with TRBJ2-3, with D perhaps TRBD1 (5 bases). Germline V lookup: CDR1 KGHDR, CDR2 SFDVKD. Trimming took off 4 bases at V and 1 base at J, with 11 bases between the two ends. The CDR3 is 15 amino acids.

This clonotype was observed many times. This sequence joins TRBV20-1 and TRBJ2-1; D might be TRBD2 (6 bases). Germline V CDR1 and CDR2: DFQATT, SNEGSKA (reference sequence). The CDR3 extends over 13 amino acids. The germline V and J ends were trimmed by 5 bases and 7 bases, with 15 bases remaining between them. In DNA, the CDR3 is TGCAGTGCTTCACGGGAGAGGGGAAATGAGCAGTTCTTC. As protein: CSASRERGNEQFF.

This clonotype came up many times. The chain is built from TRBV5-1 and TRBJ2-2; no firm D call. The V gene's germline CDR1 is SGHRS and CDR2 YFSETQ. The CDR3 has 12 residues. V gave up 4 bases and J gave up 3 bases, with 4 bases separating them. CDR3 sequence reads: CASSRDTGELFF. In nucleotides, the CDR3 is TGCGCCAGCAGCCGAGACACCGGGGAGCTGTTTTTT.

The table lists this clonotype with many counts. The genes are TRBV20-1 and TRBJ2-7; possibly TRBD2 for D (5 bases). The CDR3 contains 12 residues. V lost 4 bases and J 7 bases, leaving 14 bases between the germline ends. CDR1 DFQATT and CDR2 SNEGSKA come from the germline V gene (reference sequence). CDR3 DNA: TGCAGTGCTATAGGTGGGAGCCAGGAGCAGTACTTC. This encodes CSAIGGSQEQYF.

At least ten counts were recorded for this clonotype. J is TRBJ2-1 and V is TRBV5-8, with TRBD2 identical over 11 bases. J was trimmed by 8 bases and V by 3 bases; bases with no gene match: 7. The CDR3 covers 15 residues. Germline assignment: CDR1 SGHTS and CDR2 YDEGEE. The CDR3 DNA is TGTGCCAGCAGCTCACTAGCGGGAGAGTGGGATGAGCAGTTCTTC. This translates into CASSSLAGEWDEQFF. Full variable domain (outside the CDR3, taken from reference TRBV5-8 and TRBJ2-1): EAGVTQSPTHLIKTRGQQATLRCSPISGHTSVYWYQQALGLGLQFLLWYDEGEERNRGNFPPRFSGRQFPNYSSELNVNALELEDSALYLCASSSLAGEWDEQFFGPGTRLTVL.

This clonotype has only a few counts. The rearrangement joins TRBV6-2 or TRBV6-3 to TRBJ2-6; D unresolved. The V gene lost 6 bases and the J gene lost 2 bases, with 11 bases spanning the gap. The CDR3 totals 15 residues. Germline CDR1 is MNHEY and CDR2 is SVGEGT. The DNA of the CDR3 is TGTGCCAGCAGGAACTTGGGAACTGGGGCCAACGTCCTGACTTTC. Translating it yields CASRNLGTGANVLTF.

This clonotype was picked up many times. The chain links TRBV10-3 to TRBJ1-2; tentatively, D is TRBD1 (5 bases). The germline gives CDR1 ENHRY, CDR2 SYGVKD. This CDR3 comprises 12 residues. The V end lost 5 bases, the J end lost 4 bases, and 8 bases lay between the germline ends. The CDR3 protein is CAISSDSYGYTF. In DNA, the CDR3 is TGTGCCATCAGTTCAGACAGCTATGGCTACACCTTC.

This clonotype has a count of ten or more. The chain employs TRBV3-1 and TRBJ1-3; 8 nucleotides line up with TRBD1. The CDR3 runs to 15 residues. Germline V gene sequence: CDR1 LGHDT, CDR2 YNNKEL (reference sequence). Germline trimming cut 4 bases from V and 0 bases from J; bases unmatched to any gene: 2. The CDR3 loop reads CASSRGQGSGNTIYF. The CDR3 coding sequence is TGTGCCAGCAGCCGAGGACAGGGCTCTGGAAACACCATATATTTT.

At least ten counts were recorded for this clonotype. This chain links TRBV6-1 with TRBJ2-5; D not resolved. Trimming shortened V by 0 bases and J by 7 bases, and 12 bases separated the two germline ends. The CDR3 is made up of 14 amino acids. The germline V gene encodes CDR1 MNHNS and CDR2 SASEGT. The CDR3, as DNA: TGTGCCAGCAGTGAAGCCAGTAGGCGAGGGACCCAGTACTTC. Its protein product is CASSEASRRGTQYF.

This clonotype was detected ten times or more. The J gene is TRBJ2-1, the V gene TRBV29-1; TRBD2 matches at 9 bases. The CDR3 loop spans 14 amino acids. V shed 3 bases, J shed 9 bases, and the junction held 9 bases outside the gene matches. The germline gives CDR1 SQVTM, CDR2 ANQGSEA. The CDR3 protein is CSVERGGRESEQFF. Here the CDR3 DNA reads TGCAGCGTTGAGAGGGGCGGGAGGGAATCTGAGCAGTTCTTC.